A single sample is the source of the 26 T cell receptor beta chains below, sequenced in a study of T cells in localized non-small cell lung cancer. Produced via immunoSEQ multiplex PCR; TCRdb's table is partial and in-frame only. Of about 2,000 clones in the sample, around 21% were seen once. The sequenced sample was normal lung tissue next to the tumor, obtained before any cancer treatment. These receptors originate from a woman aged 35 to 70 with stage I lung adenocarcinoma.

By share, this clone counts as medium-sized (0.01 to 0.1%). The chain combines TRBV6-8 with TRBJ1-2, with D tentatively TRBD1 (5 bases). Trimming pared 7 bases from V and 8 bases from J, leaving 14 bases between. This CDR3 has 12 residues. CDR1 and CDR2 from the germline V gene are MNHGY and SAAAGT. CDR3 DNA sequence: TGTGCCAGCAAACCGGGACCAGTCGGCTACACCTTC. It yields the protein CASKPGPVGYTF.

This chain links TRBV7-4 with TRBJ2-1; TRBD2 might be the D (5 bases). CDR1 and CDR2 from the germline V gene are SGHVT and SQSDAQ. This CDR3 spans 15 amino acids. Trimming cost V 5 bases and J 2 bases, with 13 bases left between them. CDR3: CASSKDWTAYNEQFF. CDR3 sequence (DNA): TGTGCCAGCAGCAAGGACTGGACCGCCTACAATGAGCAGTTCTTC.

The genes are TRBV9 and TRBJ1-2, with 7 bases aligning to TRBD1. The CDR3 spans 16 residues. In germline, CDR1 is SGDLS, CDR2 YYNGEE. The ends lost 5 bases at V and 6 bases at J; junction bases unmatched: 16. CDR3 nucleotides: TGTGCCAGCAGTGAACACCCGCAAGGGGGCGGAAATGGCTACACCTTC. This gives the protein CASSEHPQGGGNGYTF. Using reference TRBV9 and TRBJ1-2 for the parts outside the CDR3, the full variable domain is DSGVTQTPKHLITATGQRVTLRCSPRSGDLSVYWYQQSLDQGLQFLIQYYNGEERAKGNILERFSAQQFPDLHSELNLSSLELGDSALYFCASSEHPQGGGNGYTFGSGTRLTVV.

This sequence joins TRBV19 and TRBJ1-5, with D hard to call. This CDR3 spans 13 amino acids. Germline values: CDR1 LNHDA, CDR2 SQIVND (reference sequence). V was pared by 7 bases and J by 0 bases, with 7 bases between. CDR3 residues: CASNRDSNQPQHF. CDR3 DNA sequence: TGTGCCAGTAATCGGGATAGCAATCAGCCCCAGCATTTT. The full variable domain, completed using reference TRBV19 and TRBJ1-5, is DGGITQSPKYLFRKEGQNVTLSCEQNLNHDAMYWYRQDPGQGLRLIYYSQIVNDFQKGDIAEGYSVSREKKESFPLTVTSAQKNPTAFYLCASNRDSNQPQHFGDGTRLSIL.

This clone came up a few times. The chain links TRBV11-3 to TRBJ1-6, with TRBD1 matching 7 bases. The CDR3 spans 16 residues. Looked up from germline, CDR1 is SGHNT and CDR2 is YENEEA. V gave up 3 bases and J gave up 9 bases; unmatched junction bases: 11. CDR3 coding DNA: TGTGCCAGCAGCTTCCTCCCGGGACAGATAATTTCACCCCTCCACTTT. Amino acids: CASSFLPGQIISPLHF. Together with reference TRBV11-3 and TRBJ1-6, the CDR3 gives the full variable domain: EAGVVQSPRYKIIEKKQPVAFWCNPISGHNTLYWYLQNLGQGPELLIRYENEEAVDDSQLPKDRFSAERLKGVDSTLKIQPAELGDSAVYLCASSFLPGQIISPLHFGNGTRLTVT.

DNA of the CDR3: TGTGCCAGCAGTTACCTGGATACGCAGTATTTT. This encodes CASSYLDTQYF. The J gene is TRBJ2-3, the V gene TRBV6-7; D is undetermined. TRBV6-7 belongs to the ORF category, with a function that is uncertain. The CDR3 contains 11 residues. Trimming pared 2 bases from V and 6 bases from J, leaving 3 bases between.

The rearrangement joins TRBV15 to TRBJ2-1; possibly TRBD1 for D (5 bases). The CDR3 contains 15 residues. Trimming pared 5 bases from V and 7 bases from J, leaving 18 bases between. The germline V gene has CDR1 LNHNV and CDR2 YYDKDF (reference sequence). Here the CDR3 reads CATSSPQGRRNEQFF. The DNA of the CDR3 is TGTGCCACCAGCTCCCCCCAGGGTCGTAGGAATGAGCAGTTCTTC.

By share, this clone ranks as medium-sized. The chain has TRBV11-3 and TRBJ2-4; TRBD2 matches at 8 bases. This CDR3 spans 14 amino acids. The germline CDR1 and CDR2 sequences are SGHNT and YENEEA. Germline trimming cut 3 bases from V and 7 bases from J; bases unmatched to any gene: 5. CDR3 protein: CASSLKLAVNIQYF. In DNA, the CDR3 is TGTGCCAGCAGCTTGAAACTAGCGGTGAACATTCAGTACTTC.

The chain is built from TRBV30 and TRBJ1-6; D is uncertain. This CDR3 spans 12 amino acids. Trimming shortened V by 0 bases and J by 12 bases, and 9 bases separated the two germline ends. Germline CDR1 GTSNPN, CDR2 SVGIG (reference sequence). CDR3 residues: CAWSVDFLPLHF. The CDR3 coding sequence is TGTGCCTGGAGTGTAGATTTTTTACCCCTCCACTTT.

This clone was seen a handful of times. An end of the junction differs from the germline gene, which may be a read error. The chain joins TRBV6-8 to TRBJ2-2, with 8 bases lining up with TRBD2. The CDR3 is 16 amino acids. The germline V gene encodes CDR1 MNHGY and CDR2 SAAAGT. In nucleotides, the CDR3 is TGTGCCATCAGTGCAAGCGGGGGCGCGAACACCGGGGAGCTGTTTTTT. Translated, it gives CAISASGGANTGELFF.

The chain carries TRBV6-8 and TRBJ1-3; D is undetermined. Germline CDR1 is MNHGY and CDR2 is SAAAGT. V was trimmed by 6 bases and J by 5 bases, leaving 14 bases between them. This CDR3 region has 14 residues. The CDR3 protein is CASSHQNPRNTIYF. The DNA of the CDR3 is TGTGCCAGCAGCCACCAGAATCCGAGAAACACCATATATTTT.

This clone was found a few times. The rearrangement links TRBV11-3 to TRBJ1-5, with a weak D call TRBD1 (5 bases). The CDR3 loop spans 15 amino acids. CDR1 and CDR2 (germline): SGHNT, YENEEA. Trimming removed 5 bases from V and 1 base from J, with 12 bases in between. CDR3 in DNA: TGTGCCAGCAGCCCAGGGAGGGGAAGCAATCAGCCCCAGCATTTT. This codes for CASSPGRGSNQPQHF.

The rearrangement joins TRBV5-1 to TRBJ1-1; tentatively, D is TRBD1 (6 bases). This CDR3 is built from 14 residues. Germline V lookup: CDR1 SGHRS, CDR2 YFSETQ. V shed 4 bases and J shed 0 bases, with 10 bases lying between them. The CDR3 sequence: CASSPGALNTEAFF. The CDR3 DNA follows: TGCGCCAGCAGCCCAGGGGCACTGAACACTGAAGCTTTCTTT.

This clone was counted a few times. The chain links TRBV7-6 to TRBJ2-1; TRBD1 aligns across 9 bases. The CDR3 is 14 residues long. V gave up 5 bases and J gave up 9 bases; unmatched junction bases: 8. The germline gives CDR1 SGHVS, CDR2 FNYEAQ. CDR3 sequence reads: CASSPWGQGGEQFF. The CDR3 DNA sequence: TGTGCCAGCAGCCCATGGGGACAGGGAGGTGAGCAGTTCTTC.

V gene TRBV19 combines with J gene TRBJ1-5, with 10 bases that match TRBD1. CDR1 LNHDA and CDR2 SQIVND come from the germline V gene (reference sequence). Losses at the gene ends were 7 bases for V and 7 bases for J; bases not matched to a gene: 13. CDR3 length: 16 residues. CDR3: CASTPRDRGFGQPQHF. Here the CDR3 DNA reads TGTGCCAGTACCCCAAGGGACAGGGGTTTTGGGCAGCCCCAGCATTTT.

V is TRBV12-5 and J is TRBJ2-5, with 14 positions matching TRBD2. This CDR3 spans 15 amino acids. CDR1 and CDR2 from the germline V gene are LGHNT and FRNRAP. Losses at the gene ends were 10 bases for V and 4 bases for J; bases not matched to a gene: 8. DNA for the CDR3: TGTGCTACCTCAGCGACTAGCGGGGGGGCAGAGACCCAGTACTTC. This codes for CATSATSGGAETQYF.

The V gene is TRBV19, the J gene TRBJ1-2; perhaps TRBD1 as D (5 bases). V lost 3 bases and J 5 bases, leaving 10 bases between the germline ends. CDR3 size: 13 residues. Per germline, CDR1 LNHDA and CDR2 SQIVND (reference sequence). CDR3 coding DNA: TGTGCCAGTAGTATTCGGGGGAGTTATGGCTACACCTTC. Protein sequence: CASSIRGSYGYTF.

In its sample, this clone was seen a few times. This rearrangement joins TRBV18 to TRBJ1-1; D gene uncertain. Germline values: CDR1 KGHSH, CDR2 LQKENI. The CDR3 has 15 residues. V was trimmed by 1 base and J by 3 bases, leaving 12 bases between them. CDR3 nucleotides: TGTGCCAGCTCACCACGCGCGGTAGCGGACACTGAAGCTTTCTTT. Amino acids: CASSPRAVADTEAFF.

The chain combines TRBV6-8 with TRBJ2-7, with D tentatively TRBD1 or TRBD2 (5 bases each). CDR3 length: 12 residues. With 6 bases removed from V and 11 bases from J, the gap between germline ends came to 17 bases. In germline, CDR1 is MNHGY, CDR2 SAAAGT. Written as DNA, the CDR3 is TGTGCCAGCAGGCGATTCCAGGGAGTCGAGTACTTC. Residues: CASRRFQGVEYF.

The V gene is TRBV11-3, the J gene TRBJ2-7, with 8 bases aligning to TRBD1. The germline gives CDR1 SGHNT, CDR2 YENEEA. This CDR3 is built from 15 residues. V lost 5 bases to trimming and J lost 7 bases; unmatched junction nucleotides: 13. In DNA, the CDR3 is TGTGCCAGCAGCCCACCGGGACAGGCCTCCTGGGAGCAGTACTTC. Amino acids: CASSPPGQASWEQYF. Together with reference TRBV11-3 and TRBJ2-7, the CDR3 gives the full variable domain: EAGVVQSPRYKIIEKKQPVAFWCNPISGHNTLYWYLQNLGQGPELLIRYENEEAVDDSQLPKDRFSAERLKGVDSTLKIQPAELGDSAVYLCASSPPGQASWEQYFGPGTRLTVT.

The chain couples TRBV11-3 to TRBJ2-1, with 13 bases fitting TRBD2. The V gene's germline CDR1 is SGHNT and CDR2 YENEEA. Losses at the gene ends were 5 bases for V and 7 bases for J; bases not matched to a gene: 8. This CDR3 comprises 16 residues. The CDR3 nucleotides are TGTGCCAGCAGCCAGTCGACTAGCGGGGGGTATAATGAGCAGTTCTTC. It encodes CASSQSTSGGYNEQFF.

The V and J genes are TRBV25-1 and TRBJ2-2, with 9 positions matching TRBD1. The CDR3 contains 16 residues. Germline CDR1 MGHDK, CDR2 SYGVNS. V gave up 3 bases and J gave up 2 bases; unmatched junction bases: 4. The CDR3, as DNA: TGTGCCAGCAGTGATTCGGGACAGGGAAACACCGGGGAGCTGTTTTTT. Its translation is CASSDSGQGNTGELFF.

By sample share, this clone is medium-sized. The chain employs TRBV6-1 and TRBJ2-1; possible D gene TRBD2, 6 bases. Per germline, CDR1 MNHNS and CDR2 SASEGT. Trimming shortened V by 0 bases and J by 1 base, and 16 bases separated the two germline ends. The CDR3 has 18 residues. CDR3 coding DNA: TGTGCCAGCAGTGAAGCACCCCCCGGGACTCAGTCCTACAATGAGCAGTTCTTC. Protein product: CASSEAPPGTQSYNEQFF.

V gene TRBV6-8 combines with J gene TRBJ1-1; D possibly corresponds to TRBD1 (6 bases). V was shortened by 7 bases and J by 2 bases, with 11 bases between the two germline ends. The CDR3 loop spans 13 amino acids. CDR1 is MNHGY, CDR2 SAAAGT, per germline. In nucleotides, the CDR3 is TGTGCCAGCATTGACAGGTTTAACACTGAAGCTTTCTTT. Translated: CASIDRFNTEAFF.

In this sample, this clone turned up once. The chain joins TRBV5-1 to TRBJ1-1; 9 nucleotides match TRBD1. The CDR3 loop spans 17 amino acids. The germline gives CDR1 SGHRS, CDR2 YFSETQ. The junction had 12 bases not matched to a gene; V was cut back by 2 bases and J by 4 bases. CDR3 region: CASSFGQGSVLATEAFF. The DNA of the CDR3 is TGCGCCAGCAGCTTTGGACAGGGGAGCGTTTTGGCCACTGAAGCTTTCTTT.

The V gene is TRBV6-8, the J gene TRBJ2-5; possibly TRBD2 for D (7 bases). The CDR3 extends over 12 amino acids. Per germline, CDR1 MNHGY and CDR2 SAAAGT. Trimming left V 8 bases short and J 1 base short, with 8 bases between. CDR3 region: CASGGAQETQYF. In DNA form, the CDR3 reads TGTGCCAGCGGGGGGGCCCAAGAGACCCAGTACTTC.